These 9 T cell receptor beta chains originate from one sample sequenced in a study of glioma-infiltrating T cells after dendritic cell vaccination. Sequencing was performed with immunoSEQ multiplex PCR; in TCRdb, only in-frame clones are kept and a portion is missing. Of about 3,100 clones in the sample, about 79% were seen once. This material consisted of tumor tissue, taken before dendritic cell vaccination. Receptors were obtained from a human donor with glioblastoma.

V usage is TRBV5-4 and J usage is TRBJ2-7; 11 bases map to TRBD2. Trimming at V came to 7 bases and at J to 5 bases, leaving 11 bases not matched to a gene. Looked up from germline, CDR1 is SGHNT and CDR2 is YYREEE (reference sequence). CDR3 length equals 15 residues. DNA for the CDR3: TGTGCCAGCTGGTCAGGGCTAGCGGGGGGCCACGAGCAGTACTTC. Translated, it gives CASWSGLAGGHEQYF.

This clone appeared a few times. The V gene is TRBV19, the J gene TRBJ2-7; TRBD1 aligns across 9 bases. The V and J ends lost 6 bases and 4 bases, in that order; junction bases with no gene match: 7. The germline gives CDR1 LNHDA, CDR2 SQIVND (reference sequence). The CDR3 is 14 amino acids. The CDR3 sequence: CASSAGTGKYEQYF. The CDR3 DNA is TGTGCCAGTAGCGCCGGGACAGGGAAGTACGAGCAGTACTTC.

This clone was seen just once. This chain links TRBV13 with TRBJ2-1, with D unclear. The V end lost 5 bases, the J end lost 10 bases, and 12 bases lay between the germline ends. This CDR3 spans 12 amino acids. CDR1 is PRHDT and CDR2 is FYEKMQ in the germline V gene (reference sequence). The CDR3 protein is CASSPSSGEQFF. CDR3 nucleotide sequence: TGTGCCAGCAGCCCTTCTTCCGGGGAGCAGTTCTTC. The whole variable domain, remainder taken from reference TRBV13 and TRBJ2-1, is AAGVIQSPRHLIKEKRETATLKCYPIPRHDTVYWYQQGPGQDPQFLISFYEKMQSDKGSIPDRFSAQQFSDYHSELNMSSLELGDSALYFCASSPSSGEQFFGPGTRLTVL.

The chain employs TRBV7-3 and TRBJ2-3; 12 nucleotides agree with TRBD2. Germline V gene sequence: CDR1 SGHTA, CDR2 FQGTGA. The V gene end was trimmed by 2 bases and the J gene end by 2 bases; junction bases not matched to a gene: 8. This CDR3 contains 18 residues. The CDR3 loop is CASSLLPLAGGPTDTQYF. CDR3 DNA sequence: TGTGCCAGCAGCTTACTTCCCCTAGCGGGGGGGCCCACAGATACGCAGTATTTT.

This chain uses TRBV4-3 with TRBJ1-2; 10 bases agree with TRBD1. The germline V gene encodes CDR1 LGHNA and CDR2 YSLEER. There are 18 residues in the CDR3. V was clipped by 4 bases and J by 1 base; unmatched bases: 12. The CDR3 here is CASSRGPGTGDLNYGYTF. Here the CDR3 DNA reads TGCGCCAGCAGCCGGGGCCCCGGGACAGGGGACCTTAACTATGGCTACACCTTC.

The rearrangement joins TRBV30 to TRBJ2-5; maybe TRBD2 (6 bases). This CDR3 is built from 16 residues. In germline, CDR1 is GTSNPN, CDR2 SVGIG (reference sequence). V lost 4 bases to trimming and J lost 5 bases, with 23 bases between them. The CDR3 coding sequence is TGTGCCTGGAAACCGCCCAACAAACCCCGGGGGGAGACCCAGTACTTC. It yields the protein CAWKPPNKPRGETQYF.

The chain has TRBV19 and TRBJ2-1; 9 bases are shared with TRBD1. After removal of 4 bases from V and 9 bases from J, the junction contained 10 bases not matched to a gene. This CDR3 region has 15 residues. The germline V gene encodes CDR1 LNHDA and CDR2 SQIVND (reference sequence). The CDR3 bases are TGTGCCAGTAGTACGGACAGGGGTTTGTCTAGTGAGCAGTTCTTC. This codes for CASSTDRGLSSEQFF.

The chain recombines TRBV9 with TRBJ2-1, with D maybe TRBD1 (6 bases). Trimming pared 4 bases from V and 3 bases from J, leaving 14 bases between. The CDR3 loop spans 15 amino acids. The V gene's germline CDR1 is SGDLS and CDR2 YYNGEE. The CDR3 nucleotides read TGTGCCAGCAGCACCCGACAGGACCTCTACAATGAGCAGTTCTTC. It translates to CASSTRQDLYNEQFF. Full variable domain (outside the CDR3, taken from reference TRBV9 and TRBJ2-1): DSGVTQTPKHLITATGQRVTLRCSPRSGDLSVYWYQQSLDQGLQFLIQYYNGEERAKGNILERFSAQQFPDLHSELNLSSLELGDSALYFCASSTRQDLYNEQFFGPGTRLTVL.

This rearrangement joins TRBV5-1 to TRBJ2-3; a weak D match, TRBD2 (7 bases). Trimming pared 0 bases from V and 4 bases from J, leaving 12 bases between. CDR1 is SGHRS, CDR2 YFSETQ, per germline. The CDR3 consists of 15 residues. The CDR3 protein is CASSLVGGAADTQYF. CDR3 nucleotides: TGCGCCAGCAGCTTGGTGGGGGGGGCCGCAGATACGCAGTATTTT.